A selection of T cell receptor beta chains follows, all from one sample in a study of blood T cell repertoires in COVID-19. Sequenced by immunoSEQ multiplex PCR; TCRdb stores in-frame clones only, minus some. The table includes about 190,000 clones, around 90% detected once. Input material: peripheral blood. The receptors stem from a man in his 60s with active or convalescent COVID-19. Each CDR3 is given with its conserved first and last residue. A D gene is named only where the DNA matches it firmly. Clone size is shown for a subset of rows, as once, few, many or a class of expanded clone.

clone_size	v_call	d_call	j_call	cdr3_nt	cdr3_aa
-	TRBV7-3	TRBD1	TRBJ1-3	TGTGCCAGCAGCAAAACAGGGGGCGCGGACACCATATATTTT	CASSKTGGADTIYF
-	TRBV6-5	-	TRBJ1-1	TGTGCCAGCAGTTACTCACAGAGAACTTTCTTT	CASSYSQRTFF
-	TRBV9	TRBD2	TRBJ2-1	TGTGCCAGCAGCGTAGTGACTAGCAGCAATGAGCAGTTCTTC	CASSVVTSSNEQFF
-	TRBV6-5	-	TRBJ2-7	TGTGCCAGCGCCCAAGGGACTTTAGCCTACGAGCAGTACTTC	CASAQGTLAYEQYF
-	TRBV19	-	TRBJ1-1	TGTGCCAGTAGTATCACTGGGGCAAACACTGAAGCTTTCTTT	CASSITGANTEAFF
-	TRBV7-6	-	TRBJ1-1	TGTGCCAGCAGCCCCACGTCGAGGAGGGACACTGAAGCTTTCTTT	CASSPTSRRDTEAFF
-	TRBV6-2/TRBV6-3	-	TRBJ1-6	TGTGCCAGCAGTTACTTGGTGGAGAATTCACCCCTCCACTTT	CASSYLVENSPLHF
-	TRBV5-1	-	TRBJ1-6	TGCGCCAGCACCCGGGAGCCGGCCGGGAATTCACCCCTCCACTTT	CASTREPAGNSPLHF
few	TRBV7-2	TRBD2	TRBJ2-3	TGTGCCAGCAGCAAAGACCCCGGACTAGCGGGGTATAGCACAGATACGCAGTATTTT	CASSKDPGLAGYSTDTQYF
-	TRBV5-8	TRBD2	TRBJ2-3	TGTGCCAGCAGCCCGGGACTAGCGGGGGACACAGATACGCAGTATTTT	CASSPGLAGDTDTQYF
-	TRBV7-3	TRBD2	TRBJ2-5	TGTGCCAGCAGCCCTGGACTAGCGGGGGGCCAAGAGACCCAGTACTTC	CASSPGLAGGQETQYF
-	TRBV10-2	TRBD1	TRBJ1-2	TGCGCCAGCAGTGAGCTAAACAGGGGCGATGGCTACACCTTC	CASSELNRGDGYTF
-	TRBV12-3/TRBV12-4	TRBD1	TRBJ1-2	TGTGCCAGCAGCCGCGACAGGGGTAATGGCTACACCTTC	CASSRDRGNGYTF
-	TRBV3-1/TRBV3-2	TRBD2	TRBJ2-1	TGTGCCAGCAGCCGGTGGCGGGGGGCCTACAATGAGCAGTTCTTC	CASSRWRGAYNEQFF
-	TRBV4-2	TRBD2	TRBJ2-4	TGTGCCAGCAGCCAAGATGGACTAGCGTCCAAAAACATTCAGTACTTC	CASSQDGLASKNIQYF
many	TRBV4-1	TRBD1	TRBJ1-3	TGCGCCAGCAGCCAAGAAGGGACAGAGTCTGGAAACACCATATATTTT	CASSQEGTESGNTIYF
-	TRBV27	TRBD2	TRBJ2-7	TGTGCCAGCAGTTTAGGGGGGGGGAGCTCCTACGAGCAGTACTTC	CASSLGGGSSYEQYF
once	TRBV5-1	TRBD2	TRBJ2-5	TGCGCCAGCAGCTTGCGACTAGCGGGGGGCCAAGAGACCCAGTACTTC	CASSLRLAGGQETQYF
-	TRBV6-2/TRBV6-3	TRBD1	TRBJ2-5	TGTGCCAGCAGTTCCCCCGGGACAGGGCAAGAGACCCAGTACTTC	CASSSPGTGQETQYF
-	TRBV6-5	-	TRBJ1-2	TGTGCCAGCACCCCCTCTGGAGGGGATGATGGCTACACCTTC	CASTPSGGDDGYTF
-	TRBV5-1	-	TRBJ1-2	TGCGCCAGCAGCTTGGATTCAGGGGTGGGTGGCTACACCTTC	CASSLDSGVGGYTF
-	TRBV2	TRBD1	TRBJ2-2	TGTGCCAGCTCCGGGACAGGGCCCGACACCGGGGAGCTGTTTTTT	CASSGTGPDTGELFF
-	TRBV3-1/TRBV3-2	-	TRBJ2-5	TGTGCCAGCAGCCAAGGGGGGGGCGAAGAGACCCAGTACTTC	CASSQGGGEETQYF
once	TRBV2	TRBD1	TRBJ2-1	TGTGCCAGCAGGGGCCGGGACAGGGGGCCAATAGTCTCCTACAATGAGCAGTTCTTC	CASRGRDRGPIVSYNEQFF
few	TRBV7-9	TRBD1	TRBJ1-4	TGTGCCACCGAGGGGGCTGCGCAATTTAATGAAAAACTGTTTTTT	CATEGAAQFNEKLFF
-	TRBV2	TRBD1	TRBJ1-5	TGTGCCAGCAGTGGGGTAGGGGGCGATCAGCCCCAGCATTTT	CASSGVGGDQPQHF
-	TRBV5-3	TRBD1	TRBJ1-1	TGTGCCAGAAGCTTGTCGGAAGGGGGCATCGTCACTGAAGCTTTCTTT	CARSLSEGGIVTEAFF
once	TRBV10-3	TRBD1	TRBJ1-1	TGTGCCATCAATCCCGACAGGGGCACTGAAGCTTTCTTT	CAINPDRGTEAFF
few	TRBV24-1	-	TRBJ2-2	TGTGCCACCAGTGATCCGGGACTCACGAACACCGGGGAGCTGTTTTTT	CATSDPGLTNTGELFF
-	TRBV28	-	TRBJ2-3	TGTGCCAGCAGACAGGGAACAGATACGCAGTATTTT	CASRQGTDTQYF
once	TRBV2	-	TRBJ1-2	TGTGCCAGCAGGACTGATTCACTTCAATTC	CASRTDSLQF
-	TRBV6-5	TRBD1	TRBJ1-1	TGTGCCAGCAGTTCCCGGGACAGGGGGCTTGAAGCTTTCTTT	CASSSRDRGLEAFF